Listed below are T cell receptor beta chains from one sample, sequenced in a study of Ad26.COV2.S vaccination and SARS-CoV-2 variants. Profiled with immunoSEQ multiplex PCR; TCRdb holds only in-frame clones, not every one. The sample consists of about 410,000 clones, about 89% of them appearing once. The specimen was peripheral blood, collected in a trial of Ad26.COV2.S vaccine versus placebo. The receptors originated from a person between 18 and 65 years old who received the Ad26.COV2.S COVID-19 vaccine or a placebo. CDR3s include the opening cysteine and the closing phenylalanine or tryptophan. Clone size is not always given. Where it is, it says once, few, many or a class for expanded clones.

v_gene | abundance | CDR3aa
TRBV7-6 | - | CASSPSPTDSYEQYF
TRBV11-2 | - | CASSLARTTNTGELFF
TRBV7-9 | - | CASSLGRTGEDEKLFF
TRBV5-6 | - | CASSADTRNIQYF
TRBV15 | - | CATSRKGNEQFF
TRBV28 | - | CASRQGGSGQPQHF
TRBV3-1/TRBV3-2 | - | CASSQSALAGTGELFF
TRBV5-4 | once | CASSFYRGVGSGANVLTF
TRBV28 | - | CASSFVGLNTEAFF
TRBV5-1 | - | CASSLSGGWTEAFF
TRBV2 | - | CASRAPGTGVGGYTF
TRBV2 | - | CASKGGRGYNEQFF
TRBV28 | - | CASSPRTGYNNQPQHF
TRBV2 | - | CASNIGGLDKKAFF
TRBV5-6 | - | CASSWWGGIQPQHF
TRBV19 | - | CASSNGQDYGYTF